The present T cell receptor beta chain was sequenced within a study of blood T cell repertoires in COVID-19. V was clipped by 6 bases and J by 4 bases, with 12 bases between them. Germline-derived CDR1 and CDR2 are MNHEY and SVGAGI. CDR3 length equals 13 residues. The repertoire was sequenced with immunoSEQ multiplex PCR; TCRdb's copy has only in-frame clones and lacks some. The sample carries over 200,000 clones, about 90% recorded once. Sequencing input: PBMCs or T cells enriched from blood (not recorded which). The genes are TRBV6-5 and TRBJ1-2, with D possibly matching TRBD1 (6 bases). This TCR was sampled from a woman between 45 and 65 years old in a cohort exposed to, infected with or recovered from COVID-19 (not recorded which). The chain's CDR3 is CASSQGGVYGYTF. DNA for the CDR3: TGTGCCAGCAGCCAAGGGGGGGTCTATGGCTACACCTTC.